The T cell receptor (beta chain) described here comes from a study of T-cell reconstitution after alpha-beta-depleted transplantation in children (dated by TCRdb to the mid-2010s). General notes on the study: Using TCR repertoire profiling, the study quantitatively followed how T-cell immune reconstitution unfolded in children after TCRalphabeta/CD19-depleted allogeneic hematopoietic cell transplantation. General findings and caveats noted by the study authors: The apparently early recovery of alphabetaT-cell counts about two months after transplant reportedly depended on only several hundred rapidly expanded clones that came from non-depleted graft cells. In some patients, the high TCRbeta diversity seen at day 60 was put down to recipient T cells and intrathymic progenitors that had survived conditioning. Over subsequent months, a decline in hyperexpanded clone frequencies was noted, and after one year, T-cell counts and TCRbeta diversity were mostly ascribed to newly produced T cells.

For this chain, trimming is 6 bases at the V end and 2 bases at the J end, and the number of junction bases without a gene match is 7. CDR1 is given as SQVTM and CDR2 as ANQGSEA, both from the germline V gene. Inclusive of the bounding cysteine and phenylalanine, the CDR3 is 13 residues long. The entry retains the CDR3 DNA only, 39 bases that are in frame from base 1. In this sample, this clonotype turned up many times. The target of this receptor is not known. Base quality data are lacking; no much larger clone is found one base away. The library was generated by PCR. For sequencing, an Illumina HiSeq 2500 was employed. TCR library preparation used molecular barcoding, with unique molecular identifiers applied to normalize quantification of the TCRbeta repertoire. TCRdb handled the public reads itself, with Q25 trimming in fastp and clone calling in MiXCR, and kept productive beta chains. Each entry merges the rows of one CDR3 protein and shows their most common DNA and genes. Here the sample has about 300,000 distinct CDR3 sequences; roughly a tenth occur a single time. Less than 9% of the sample is in the top ten clones.

What this sample's treatment or condition label stands for: allogeneic hematopoietic cell transplantation with graft depleted of TCRalphabeta T cells and CD19 B cells. Transplant recipients were children who received TCRalphabeta/CD19-depleted allogeneic hematopoietic cell grafts. The sequence was collected from a boy younger than two with acute myeloid leukemia, due to receive a stem cell transplant. The input for sequencing was PBMCs, taken before TCRalphabeta/CD19-depleted stem cell transplant. The chain couples TRBV29-1 to TRBJ2-7, with 7 middle bases fitting TRBD2. This receptor has the CDR3 CSVLAGEPYEQYF. The nucleotide sequence reads as follows: TGCAGCGTGTTAGCGGGCGAGCCCTACGAGCAGTACTTC.